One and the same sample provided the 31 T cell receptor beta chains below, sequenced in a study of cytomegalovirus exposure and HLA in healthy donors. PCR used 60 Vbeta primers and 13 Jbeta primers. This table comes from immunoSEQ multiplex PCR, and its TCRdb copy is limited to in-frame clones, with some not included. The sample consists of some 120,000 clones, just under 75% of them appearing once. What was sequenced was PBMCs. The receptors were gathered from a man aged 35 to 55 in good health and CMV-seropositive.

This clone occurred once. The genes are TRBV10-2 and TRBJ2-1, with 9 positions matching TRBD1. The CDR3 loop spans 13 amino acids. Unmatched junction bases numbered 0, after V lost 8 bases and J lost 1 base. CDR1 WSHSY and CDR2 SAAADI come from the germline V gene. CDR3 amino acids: CASGTGSYNEQFF. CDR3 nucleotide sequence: TGCGCCAGCGGGACAGGGTCCTACAATGAGCAGTTCTTC.

In DNA, the CDR3 is TGTGCCAGCAGCAACCCTTCCGGGACAGGGGGTAATTCACCCCTCCACTTT. Protein: CASSNPSGTGGNSPLHF. V gene TRBV27 combines with J gene TRBJ1-6; 11 nucleotides agree with TRBD1. Germline V gives CDR1 MNHEY, CDR2 SMNVEV (reference sequence). The CDR3 has 17 residues. The trim removed 6 bases at V and 6 bases at J, leaving 10 bases unmatched.

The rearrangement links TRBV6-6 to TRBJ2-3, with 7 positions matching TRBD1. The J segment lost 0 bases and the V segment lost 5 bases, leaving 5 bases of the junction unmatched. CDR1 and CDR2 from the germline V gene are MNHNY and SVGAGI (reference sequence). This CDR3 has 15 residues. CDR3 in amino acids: CASSQTGLSTDTQYF. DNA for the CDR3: TGTGCCAGCAGTCAGACAGGGCTTAGCACAGATACGCAGTATTTT.

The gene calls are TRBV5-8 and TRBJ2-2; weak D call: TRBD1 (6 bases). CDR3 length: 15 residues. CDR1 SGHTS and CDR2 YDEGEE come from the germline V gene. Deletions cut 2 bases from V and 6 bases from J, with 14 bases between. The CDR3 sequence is CASSFPQGPAGELFF. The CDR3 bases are TGTGCCAGCAGCTTCCCACAGGGACCGGCCGGGGAGCTGTTTTTT.

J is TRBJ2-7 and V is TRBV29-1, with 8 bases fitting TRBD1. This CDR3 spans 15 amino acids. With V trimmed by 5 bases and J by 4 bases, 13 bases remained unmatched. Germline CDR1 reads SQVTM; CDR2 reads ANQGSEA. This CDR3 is CSVWLSGGVGYEQYF. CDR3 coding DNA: TGCAGCGTTTGGTTGTCAGGGGGCGTCGGGTACGAGCAGTACTTC.

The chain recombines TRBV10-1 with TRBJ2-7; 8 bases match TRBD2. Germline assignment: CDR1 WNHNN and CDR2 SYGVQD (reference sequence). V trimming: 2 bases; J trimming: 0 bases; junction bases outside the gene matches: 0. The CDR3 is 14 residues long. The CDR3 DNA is TGCGCCAGCAGTGAGAGCGGGAGCTCCTACGAGCAGTACTTC. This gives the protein CASSESGSSYEQYF.

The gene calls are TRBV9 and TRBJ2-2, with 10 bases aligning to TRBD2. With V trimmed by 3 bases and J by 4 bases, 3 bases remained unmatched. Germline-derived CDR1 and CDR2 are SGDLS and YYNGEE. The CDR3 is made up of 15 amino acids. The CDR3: CASSGAGGPTGELFF. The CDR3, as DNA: TGTGCCAGCAGCGGAGCGGGAGGGCCCACCGGGGAGCTGTTTTTT. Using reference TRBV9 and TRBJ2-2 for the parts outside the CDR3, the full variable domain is DSGVTQTPKHLITATGQRVTLRCSPRSGDLSVYWYQQSLDQGLQFLIQYYNGEERAKGNILERFSAQQFPDLHSELNLSSLELGDSALYFCASSGAGGPTGELFFGEGSRLTVL.

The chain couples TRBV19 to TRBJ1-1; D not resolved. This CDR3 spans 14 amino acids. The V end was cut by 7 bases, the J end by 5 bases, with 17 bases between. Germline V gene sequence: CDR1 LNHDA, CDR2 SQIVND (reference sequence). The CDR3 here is CASKREHSSTEAFF. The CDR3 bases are TGTGCCAGTAAGAGGGAACATTCATCGACTGAAGCTTTCTTT.

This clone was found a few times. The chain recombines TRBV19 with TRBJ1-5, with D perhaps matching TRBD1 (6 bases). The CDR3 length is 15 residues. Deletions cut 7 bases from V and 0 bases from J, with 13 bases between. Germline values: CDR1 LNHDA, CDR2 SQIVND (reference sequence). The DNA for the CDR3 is TGTGCCAGTAACGATGACAGGTATAGCAATCAGCCCCAGCATTTT. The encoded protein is CASNDDRYSNQPQHF.

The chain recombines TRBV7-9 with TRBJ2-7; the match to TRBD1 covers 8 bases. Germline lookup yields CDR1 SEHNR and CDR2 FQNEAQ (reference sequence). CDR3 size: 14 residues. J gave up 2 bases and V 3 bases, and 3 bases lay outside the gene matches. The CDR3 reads CASSFRGLPYEQYF. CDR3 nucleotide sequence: TGTGCCAGCAGCTTCAGGGGGCTCCCCTACGAGCAGTACTTC.

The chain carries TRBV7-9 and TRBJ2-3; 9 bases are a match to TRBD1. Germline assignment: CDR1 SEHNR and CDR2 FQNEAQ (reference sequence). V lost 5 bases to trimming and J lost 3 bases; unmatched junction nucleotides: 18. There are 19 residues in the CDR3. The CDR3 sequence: CASSPGPGQGFLGTDTQYF. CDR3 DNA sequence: TGTGCCAGCAGCCCTGGCCCGGGACAGGGATTTTTGGGAACAGATACGCAGTATTTT.

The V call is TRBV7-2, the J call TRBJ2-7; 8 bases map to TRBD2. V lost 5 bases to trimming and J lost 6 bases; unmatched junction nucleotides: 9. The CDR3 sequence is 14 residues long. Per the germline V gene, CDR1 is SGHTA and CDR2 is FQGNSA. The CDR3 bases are TGTGCCAGCAGCCCCGGGGGGGGATATGGCGAGCAGTACTTC. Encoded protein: CASSPGGGYGEQYF.

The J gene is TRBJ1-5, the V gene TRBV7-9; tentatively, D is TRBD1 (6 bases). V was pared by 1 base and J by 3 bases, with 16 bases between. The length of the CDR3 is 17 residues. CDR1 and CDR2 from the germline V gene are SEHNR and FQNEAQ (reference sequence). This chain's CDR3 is CASSLVGRGDNNQPQHF. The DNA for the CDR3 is TGTGCCAGCAGCTTAGTAGGCAGGGGTGACAACAATCAGCCCCAGCATTTT.

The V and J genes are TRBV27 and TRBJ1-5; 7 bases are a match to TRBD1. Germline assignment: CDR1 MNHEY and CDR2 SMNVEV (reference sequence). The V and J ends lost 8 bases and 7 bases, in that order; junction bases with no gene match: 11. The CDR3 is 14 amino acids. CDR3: CASGTRQGLQPQHF. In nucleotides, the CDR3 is TGTGCCAGCGGGACCAGACAGGGTTTACAGCCCCAGCATTTT.

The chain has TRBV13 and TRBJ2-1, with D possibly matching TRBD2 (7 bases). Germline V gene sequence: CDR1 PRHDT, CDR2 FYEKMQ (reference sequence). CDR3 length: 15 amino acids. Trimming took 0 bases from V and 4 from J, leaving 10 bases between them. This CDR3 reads CASSLGGGLYNEQFF. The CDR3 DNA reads TGTGCCAGCAGCTTAGGGGGGGGGCTGTACAATGAGCAGTTCTTC.

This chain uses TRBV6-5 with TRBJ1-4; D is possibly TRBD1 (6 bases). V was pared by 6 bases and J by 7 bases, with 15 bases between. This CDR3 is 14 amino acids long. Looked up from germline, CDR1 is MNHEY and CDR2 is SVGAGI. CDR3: CASRAGGQGEKLFF. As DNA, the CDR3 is TGTGCCAGCAGGGCCGGGGGGCAGGGTGAAAAACTGTTTTTT.

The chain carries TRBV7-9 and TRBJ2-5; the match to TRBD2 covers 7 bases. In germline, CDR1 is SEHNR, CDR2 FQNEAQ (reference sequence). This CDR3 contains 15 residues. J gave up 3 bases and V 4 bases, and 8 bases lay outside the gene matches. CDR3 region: CASSSQWGGKETQYF. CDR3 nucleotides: TGTGCCAGCAGCTCCCAATGGGGGGGGAAAGAGACCCAGTACTTC.

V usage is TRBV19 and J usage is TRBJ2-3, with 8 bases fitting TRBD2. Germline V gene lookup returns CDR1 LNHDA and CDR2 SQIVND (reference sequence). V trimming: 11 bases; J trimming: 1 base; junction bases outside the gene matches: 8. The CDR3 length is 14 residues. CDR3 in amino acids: CAVRTSGRTDTQYF. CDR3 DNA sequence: TGTGCCGTGCGAACTAGCGGACGCACAGATACGCAGTATTTT.

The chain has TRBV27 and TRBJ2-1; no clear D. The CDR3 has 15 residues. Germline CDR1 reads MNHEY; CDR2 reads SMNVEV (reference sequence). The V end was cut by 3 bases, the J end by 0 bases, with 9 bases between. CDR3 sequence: CASSFVPFSYNEQFF. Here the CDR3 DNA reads TGTGCCAGCAGTTTTGTCCCCTTCTCCTACAATGAGCAGTTCTTC.

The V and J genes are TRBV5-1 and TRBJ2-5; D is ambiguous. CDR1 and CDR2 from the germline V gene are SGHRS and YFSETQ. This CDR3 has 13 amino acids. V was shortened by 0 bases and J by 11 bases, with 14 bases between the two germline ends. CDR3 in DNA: TGCGCCAGCAGCTTGGGGAGCGACTCGGAACAGTACTTC. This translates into CASSLGSDSEQYF.

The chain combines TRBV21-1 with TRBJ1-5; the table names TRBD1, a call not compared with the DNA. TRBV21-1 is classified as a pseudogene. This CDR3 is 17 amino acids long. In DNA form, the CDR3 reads TGTGCCAGCAGCCCTTACTGCTCTTTTGGGGCGAATCAGCCCCAGCATTTT. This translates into CASSPYCSFGANQPQHF.

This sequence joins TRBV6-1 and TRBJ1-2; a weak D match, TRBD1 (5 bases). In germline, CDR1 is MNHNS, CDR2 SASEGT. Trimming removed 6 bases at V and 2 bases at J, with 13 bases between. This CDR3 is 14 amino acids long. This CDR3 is CASSMGLNNYGYTF. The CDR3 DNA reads TGTGCCAGCAGCATGGGACTAAACAACTATGGCTACACCTTC.

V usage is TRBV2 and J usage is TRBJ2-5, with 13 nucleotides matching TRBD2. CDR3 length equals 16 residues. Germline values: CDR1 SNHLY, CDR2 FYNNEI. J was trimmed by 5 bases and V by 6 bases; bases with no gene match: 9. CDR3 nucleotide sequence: TGTGCCAGCAGAGGGACTAGCGGGGCACCGGGCGAGACCCAGTACTTC. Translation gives CASRGTSGAPGETQYF.

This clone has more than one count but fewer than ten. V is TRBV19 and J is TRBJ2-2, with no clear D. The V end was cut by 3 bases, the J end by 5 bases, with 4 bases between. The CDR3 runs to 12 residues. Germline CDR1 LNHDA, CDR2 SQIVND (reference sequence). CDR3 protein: CASSIQTGELFF. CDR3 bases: TGTGCCAGTAGTATTCAAACCGGGGAGCTGTTTTTT.

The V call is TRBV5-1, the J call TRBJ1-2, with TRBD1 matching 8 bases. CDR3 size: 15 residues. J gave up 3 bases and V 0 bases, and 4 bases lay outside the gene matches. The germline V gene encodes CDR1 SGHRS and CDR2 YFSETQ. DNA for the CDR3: TGCGCCAGCAGCTTGGGACAGGGGTCGGACTATGGCTACACCTTC. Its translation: CASSLGQGSDYGYTF.

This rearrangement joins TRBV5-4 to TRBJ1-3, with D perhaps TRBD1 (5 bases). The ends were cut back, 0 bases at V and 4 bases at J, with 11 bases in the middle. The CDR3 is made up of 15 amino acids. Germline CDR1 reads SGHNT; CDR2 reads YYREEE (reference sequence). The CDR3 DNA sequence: TGTGCCAGCAGCTTGGGTGGGACTTTAGGAAACACCATATATTTT. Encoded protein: CASSLGGTLGNTIYF.

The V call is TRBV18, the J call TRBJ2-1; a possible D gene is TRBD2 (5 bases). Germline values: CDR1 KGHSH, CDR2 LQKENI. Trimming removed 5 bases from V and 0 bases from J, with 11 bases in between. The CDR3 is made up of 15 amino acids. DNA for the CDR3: TGTGCCAGCTCAAACCTGGACTCCTCCTACAATGAGCAGTTCTTC. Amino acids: CASSNLDSSYNEQFF.

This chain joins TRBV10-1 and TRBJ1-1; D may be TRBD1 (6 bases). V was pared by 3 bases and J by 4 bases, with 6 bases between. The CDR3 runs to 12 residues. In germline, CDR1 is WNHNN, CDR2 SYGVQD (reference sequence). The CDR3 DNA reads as TGCGCCAGCAGTGAAGGGGGCACTGAAGCTTTCTTT. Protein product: CASSEGGTEAFF.

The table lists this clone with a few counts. The CDR3 protein is CASSLQSGGSYEQYF. The DNA for the CDR3 is TGCGCCAGCAGCTTGCAGTCAGGGGGCTCCTACGAGCAGTACTTC. The chain couples TRBV5-1 to TRBJ2-7; TRBD1 matches 7 bases. With 1 base clipped from V and 0 bases from J, the junction kept 4 bases outside the gene matches. Germline assignment: CDR1 SGHRS and CDR2 YFSETQ. This CDR3 has 15 amino acids.

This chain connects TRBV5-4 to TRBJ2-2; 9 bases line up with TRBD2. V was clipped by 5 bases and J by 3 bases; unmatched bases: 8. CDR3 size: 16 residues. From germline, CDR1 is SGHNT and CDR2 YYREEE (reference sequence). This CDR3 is CASRYRAGGDTGELFF. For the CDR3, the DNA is TGTGCCAGCAGATATAGAGCGGGGGGAGACACCGGGGAGCTGTTTTTT.

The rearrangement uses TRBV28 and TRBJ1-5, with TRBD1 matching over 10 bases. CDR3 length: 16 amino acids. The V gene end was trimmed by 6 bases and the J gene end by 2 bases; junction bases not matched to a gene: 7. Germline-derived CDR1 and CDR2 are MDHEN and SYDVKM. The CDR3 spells CASRPTGGRGNQPQHF. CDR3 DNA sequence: TGTGCCAGCAGACCGACAGGGGGCCGAGGCAATCAGCCCCAGCATTTT.